This is a list of T cell receptor beta chains from one sample in a study of blood T cell repertoires in COVID-19. The protocol was immunoSEQ multiplex PCR, while the TCRdb copy is restricted to in-frame clones and leaves out a portion. The profile covers more than 250,000 clones, with 75% to 90% appearing a single time and over 5% taken by the ten largest. Material: peripheral blood. The receptors originated from a woman in her 50s with COVID-19, enrolled during active disease. Each CDR3 is given with its conserved first and last residue. The order of the fields is V gene, J gene, D gene, clone size, CDR3 DNA, CDR3 protein. The D gene is left open where the match is weak. Expanded clones are given a class, and other clones once, few, many or no size at all.

V gene: TRBV7-6
J gene: TRBJ1-2
D gene: .
clone size: .
CDR3 DNA: TGTGCCAGCAGCTTAGCGAAGGGGCCCGCTAACTATGGCTACACCTTC
CDR3 protein: CASSLAKGPANYGYTF

V gene: TRBV7-6
J gene: TRBJ2-7
D gene: TRBD1
clone size: .
CDR3 DNA: TGTGCCAGCAGCTTAGGGGCCGCAGGGGGCTACGAGCAGTACTTC
CDR3 protein: CASSLGAAGGYEQYF

V gene: TRBV7-6
J gene: TRBJ2-5
D gene: TRBD1
clone size: .
CDR3 DNA: TGTGCCAGCAGCCTTCGACAGGGGGCCCAAGAGACCCAGTACTTC
CDR3 protein: CASSLRQGAQETQYF

V gene: TRBV2
J gene: TRBJ2-5
D gene: .
clone size: .
CDR3 DNA: TGTGCCAGCGGAAGAGGGGGTGGTAGGGAGACCCAGTACTTC
CDR3 protein: CASGRGGGRETQYF

V gene: TRBV4-3
J gene: TRBJ2-3
D gene: .
clone size: .
CDR3 DNA: TGCGCCAGCAGCCAAGGGCCAGGGGCCACAGATACGCAGTATTTT
CDR3 protein: CASSQGPGATDTQYF

V gene: TRBV2
J gene: TRBJ1-2
D gene: .
clone size: few
CDR3 DNA: TGTGCCAGCATCAAGGAGAAGGGGACAATCGGCTACACCTTC
CDR3 protein: CASIKEKGTIGYTF

V gene: TRBV3-1/TRBV3-2
J gene: TRBJ2-7
D gene: .
clone size: .
CDR3 DNA: TGTGCCAGCAGCCGAGCTACCGAGCAGTACTTC
CDR3 protein: CASSRATEQYF

V gene: TRBV5-5
J gene: TRBJ2-1
D gene: .
clone size: .
CDR3 DNA: TGTGCCAGCAGCTCTACTGGTTATGAGCAGTTCTTC
CDR3 protein: CASSSTGYEQFF

V gene: TRBV6-1
J gene: TRBJ1-5
D gene: .
clone size: .
CDR3 DNA: TGTGCCAGCAGTGAAGAGAGGGAGCGGCCCCAGCATTTT
CDR3 protein: CASSEERERPQHF

V gene: TRBV12-3/TRBV12-4
J gene: TRBJ2-7
D gene: .
clone size: .
CDR3 DNA: TGTGCCAGCAGTTTGATCAGGTACGAGCAGTACTTC
CDR3 protein: CASSLIRYEQYF

V gene: TRBV5-4
J gene: TRBJ2-1
D gene: TRBD2
clone size: .
CDR3 DNA: TGTGCCAGCAGCTTGAGTCTAGCGGTGGGCAATGAGCAGTTCTTC
CDR3 protein: CASSLSLAVGNEQFF

V gene: TRBV7-2
J gene: TRBJ2-7
D gene: TRBD1
clone size: .
CDR3 DNA: TGTGCCAGCAGCTTAAGACAGGGGGTTACCTACGAGCAGTACTTC
CDR3 protein: CASSLRQGVTYEQYF